These 8 T cell receptor beta chains were sequenced from one sample in a study of T cell changes during pregnancy in multiple sclerosis. Clones were sequenced by immunoSEQ multiplex PCR, and TCRdb holds only the in-frame ones, with some missing. Of approximately 71,000 clones listed, around nine tenths are singletons. Sample: peripheral blood, taken in the second trimester of pregnancy. The receptors come from a female donor with multiple sclerosis, enrolled in a pregnancy study.

This clone was seen once. CDR3 loop: CASSLGGQGADSPLHF. The CDR3 DNA follows: TGTGCCAGCAGCTTAGGGGGACAGGGGGCCGATTCACCCCTCCACTTT. The rearrangement joins TRBV7-9 to TRBJ1-6, with 12 bases fitting TRBD1. From germline, CDR1 is SEHNR and CDR2 FQNEAQ (reference sequence). The CDR3 is 16 residues long. J lost 8 bases, V lost 1 base, and 3 bases had no gene match. Drawing the rest from reference TRBV7-9 and TRBJ1-6, the complete variable domain is DTGVSQNPRHKITKRGQNVTFRCDPISEHNRLYWYRQTLGQGPEFLTYFQNEAQLEKSRLLSDRFSAERPKGSFSTLEIQRTEQGDSAMYLCASSLGGQGADSPLHFGNGTRLTVT.

The chain is built from TRBV4-3 and TRBJ1-1; D ambiguous. Germline CDR1 LGHNA, CDR2 YSLEER. The CDR3 is made up of 15 amino acids. V shed 0 bases and J shed 4 bases, with 12 bases lying between them. The CDR3, as DNA: TGCGCCAGCAGCCAAGAGGTAGAGGGCTTCACTGAAGCTTTCTTT. Translated: CASSQEVEGFTEAFF.

This chain uses TRBV29-1 with TRBJ1-2, with D unresolved. Germline V CDR1 and CDR2: SQVTM, ANQGSEA. This CDR3 spans 10 amino acids. V was shortened by 1 base and J by 8 bases, with 5 bases between the two germline ends. The CDR3 DNA reads TGCAGCGTTGAAGGGCCCGGCTACACCTTC. Protein product: CSVEGPGYTF.

This clone was found a few times. This rearrangement joins TRBV2 to TRBJ1-5; D not certain. The V gene lost 1 base and the J gene lost 5 bases, with 15 bases spanning the gap. CDR3 length equals 16 residues. Germline CDR1 reads SNHLY; CDR2 reads FYNNEI. The CDR3: CASSEGGRRIHQPQHF. The CDR3 DNA is TGTGCCAGCAGTGAAGGCGGAAGAAGGATCCATCAGCCCCAGCATTTT.

The CDR3 spells CASSNRPDRLTEKLFF. Written as DNA, the CDR3 is TGTGCCAGTAGTAATCGGCCGGACAGGCTTACTGAAAAACTGTTTTTT. The chain has TRBV19 and TRBJ1-4, with 7 bases aligning to TRBD1. The germline V gene has CDR1 LNHDA and CDR2 SQIVND (reference sequence). The CDR3 is 16 residues long. V lost 4 bases and J lost 7; bases outside the gene matches: 12.

This clone was counted a single time. This chain connects TRBV14 to TRBJ2-1; 7 nucleotides agree with TRBD1. The CDR3 consists of 17 residues. Germline CDR1 and CDR2: SGHDN and FVKESK. Trimming cost V 4 bases and J 5 bases; bases outside gene matches: 14. In DNA, the CDR3 is TGTGCCAGCAGCCTCTATCGGACAGGTCTTAATAACAATGAGCAGTTCTTC. Encoded protein: CASSLYRTGLNNNEQFF. Drawing the rest from reference TRBV14 and TRBJ2-1, the complete variable domain is EAGVTQFPSHSVIEKGQTVTLRCDPISGHDNLYWYRRVMGKEIKFLLHFVKESKQDESGMPNNRFLAERTGGTYSTLKVQPAELEDSGVYFCASSLYRTGLNNNEQFFGPGTRLTVL.

The rearrangement links TRBV2 to TRBJ2-7; tentatively, D is TRBD1 (5 bases). The V end lost 7 bases, the J end lost 0 bases, and 16 bases lay between the germline ends. The CDR3 has 15 residues. The germline V gene encodes CDR1 SNHLY and CDR2 FYNNEI. The CDR3 DNA is TGTGCCAGCAAAGAGACAGAGATTAGCTCCTACGAGCAGTACTTC. Translated: CASKETEISSYEQYF.

V is TRBV6-5 and J is TRBJ2-3; 7 nucleotides align to TRBD1. The CDR3 consists of 15 residues. CDR1 and CDR2 from the germline V gene are MNHEY and SVGAGI. With V trimmed by 4 bases and J by 3 bases, 7 bases remained unmatched. The CDR3 DNA sequence: TGTGCCAGCAGTTCCCCAGCAGGGGGTACAGATACGCAGTATTTT. Its translation is CASSSPAGGTDTQYF.